This is a list of T cell receptor beta chains from one sample in a study of cytomegalovirus exposure and HLA in healthy donors. This table comes from immunoSEQ multiplex PCR, and its TCRdb copy is limited to in-frame clones, with some not included. The repertoire has fewer than 200,000 clones, approximately 71% of them found once; the top ten carry approximately 1.4%. The sequenced material came from PBMCs. Receptors originate from a girl between 10 and 17 years old in good health and CMV-seronegative. The CDR3 runs from the conserved cysteine through the conserved F or W.

v_call,cdr3_length,cdr3_aa
TRBV6-5,15,CASSSRGGSNYGYTF
TRBV7-9,13,CASSLAHRQGAFF
TRBV5-4,15,CASSPSGHPGDEQYF
TRBV5-1,16,CASSLGQGWGYEKLFF
TRBV6-5,15,CASRHSGGFENTQYF
TRBV6-4,14,CANYPQGLGSPLHF
TRBV5-1,13,CASSSNRVGGYTF
TRBV30,14,CAWVNRVLPYEQYF
TRBV20-1,9,CMADYGYTF
TRBV19,12,CASSILGNTIYF
TRBV19,14,CASKTGDTNYGYTF
TRBV15,14,CATAQGVIPYGYTF
TRBV19,15,CASSITRGDSYEQYF
TRBV9,14,CASSAPGSLYGYTF
TRBV6-6,15,CASSAPAGLYQPQHF
TRBV6-5,16,CASSYSTLDRHSPLHF
TRBV15,15,CATSRDQRVADTQYF
TRBV27,11,CATGGAYEQYF
TRBV25-1,16,CASSSSLGQSNQPQHF
TRBV4-2,15,CASSQDGGGPEEQYF
TRBV4-2,14,CASSPDSENSPLHF
TRBV19,14,CASSIGQDTGELFF
TRBV14,15,CASNQRGGSTDTQYF
TRBV9,15,CASSAGLAEYNEQFF